These 26 T cell receptor beta chains share one sample of origin, sequenced in a study of cytomegalovirus exposure and HLA in healthy donors. 60 Vbeta and 13 Jbeta primers were used in PCR. Produced via immunoSEQ multiplex PCR; TCRdb's table is partial and in-frame only. The sample gives some 170,000 clones, around three quarters of which show up once; 1% is in the top ten. Sequenced input: PBMCs. These receptor sequences come from a woman between 35 and 50 years old in good health and CMV-seronegative.

The chain couples TRBV9 to TRBJ1-5, with D perhaps TRBD1 (6 bases). This CDR3 is 16 amino acids long. Per germline, CDR1 SGDLS and CDR2 YYNGEE. Trimming took off 6 bases at V and 7 bases at J, with 23 bases between the two ends. The CDR3: CASTSYREEQGQPQHF. The CDR3 DNA is TGTGCCAGCACCTCCTACAGGGAAGAACAAGGACAGCCCCAGCATTTT.

This clone came up once. The J gene is TRBJ2-2, the V gene TRBV9; weak D call: TRBD2 (6 bases). This CDR3 contains 16 residues. The germline V gene has CDR1 SGDLS and CDR2 YYNGEE. Trimming removed 3 bases at V and 2 bases at J, with 14 bases between. CDR3 bases: TGTGCCAGCAGCGGTAAAGGGACTCAAAACACCGGGGAGCTGTTTTTT. Translation: CASSGKGTQNTGELFF.

A word on this clone: Distinct nucleotide sequences in the sample also encode this CDR3. This chain uses TRBV5-1 with TRBJ2-5, with TRBD2 matching 8 bases. The J segment lost 2 bases and the V segment lost 1 base, leaving 4 bases of the junction unmatched. This CDR3 is 15 amino acids long. Looked up from germline, CDR1 is SGHRS and CDR2 is YFSETQ. The CDR3 DNA reads as TGCGCCAGCAGCTTGCGGGCTAGCGGGCAAGAGACCCAGTACTTC. Its translation is CASSLRASGQETQYF.

The chain carries TRBV7-6 and TRBJ1-2; 7 bases map to TRBD1. Per the germline V gene, CDR1 is SGHVS and CDR2 is FNYEAQ. The CDR3 runs to 12 residues. Trimming took 4 bases from V and 8 from J; bases not matched to a gene: 4. The CDR3 loop is CASSSDRAGYTF. The CDR3 coding sequence is TGTGCCAGCAGCTCCGACAGGGCGGGCTACACCTTC.

As DNA, the CDR3 is TGTGCCAGTAGTAGCCTCCCGGGACAGGTGATGAACACTGAAGCTTTCTTT. This sequence encodes CASSSLPGQVMNTEAFF. The genes are TRBV19 and TRBJ1-1, with 8 bases lining up with TRBD1. The CDR3 is made up of 17 amino acids. The trim removed 4 bases at V and 0 bases at J, leaving 10 bases unmatched. Per the germline V gene, CDR1 is LNHDA and CDR2 is SQIVND (reference sequence).

The chain recombines TRBV9 with TRBJ2-5; D remains unclear. The CDR3 contains 16 residues. Trimming removed 0 bases at V and 10 bases at J, with 22 bases between. The germline V gene encodes CDR1 SGDLS and CDR2 YYNGEE. In DNA, the CDR3 is TGTGCCAGCAGCGTAGGAAACGGAGCTCCCCAAGAAGTCCAGTACTTC. This codes for CASSVGNGAPQEVQYF.

This clone came up once. The chain carries TRBV30 and TRBJ2-4; D might be TRBD1 (6 bases). V was trimmed by 3 bases and J by 8 bases, leaving 11 bases between them. This CDR3 has 12 amino acids. The germline V gene encodes CDR1 GTSNPN and CDR2 SVGIG (reference sequence). Written as DNA, the CDR3 is TGTGCCTGGAGACAGGGAAAAGACATTCAGTACTTC. Translating it yields CAWRQGKDIQYF.

This chain uses TRBV29-1 with TRBJ2-2; D possibly corresponds to TRBD2 (6 bases). The CDR3 consists of 14 residues. The ends were cut back, 7 bases at V and 2 bases at J, with 14 bases in the middle. The germline V gene has CDR1 SQVTM and CDR2 ANQGSEA. CDR3 region: CSATPGLNTGELFF. The CDR3 region has the DNA TGCAGCGCCACCCCGGGACTTAACACCGGGGAGCTGTTTTTT.

The chain is built from TRBV5-1 and TRBJ2-5, with TRBD1 matching over 10 bases. The tail of the sequence fits TRBJ2-7 better, so the J call may be wrong. Germline CDR1 SGHRS, CDR2 YFSETQ. The CDR3 is made up of 16 amino acids. CDR3 sequence (DNA): TGCGCCAGCAGCTTGGCAGGGACAGGGGTCCTCTACGAGCAGTACTTC. It specifies CASSLAGTGVLYEQYF.

This chain uses TRBV5-1 with TRBJ1-1; D is perhaps TRBD1 (6 bases). V shed 4 bases and J shed 1 base, with 11 bases lying between them. In germline, CDR1 is SGHRS, CDR2 YFSETQ. This CDR3 spans 14 amino acids. The CDR3 nucleotides are TGCGCCAGCAGCCTCGGACAGAAGAACACTGAAGCTTTCTTT. Amino acids: CASSLGQKNTEAFF. Looking up the rest from reference TRBV5-1 and TRBJ1-1 gives the full variable domain: KAGVTQTPRYLIKTRGQQVTLSCSPISGHRSVSWYQQTPGQGLQFLFEYFSETQRNKGNFPGRFSGRQFSNSRSEMNVSTLELGDSALYLCASSLGQKNTEAFFGQGTRLTVV.

The J gene is TRBJ1-1, the V gene TRBV6-5; TRBD1 might be the D (5 bases). The V gene lost 4 bases and the J gene lost 0 bases, with 15 bases spanning the gap. The germline V gene has CDR1 MNHEY and CDR2 SVGAGI. CDR3 size: 16 residues. CDR3: CASSSIDSYMNTEAFF. CDR3 sequence (DNA): TGTGCCAGCAGTTCCATCGACAGTTACATGAACACTGAAGCTTTCTTT.

The CDR3 is CASSQGSGEGNEQFF. The CDR3 nucleotides read TGCGCCAGCAGCCAGGGGAGCGGGGAGGGGAATGAGCAGTTCTTC. The chain links TRBV4-1 to TRBJ2-1; 7 nucleotides align to TRBD2. V shed 3 bases, J shed 7 bases, and the junction held 9 bases outside the gene matches. CDR3 length equals 15 residues. Germline V CDR1 and CDR2: MGHRA, YSYEKL.

The V and J genes are TRBV7-2 and TRBJ2-1; 7 positions agree with TRBD2. This CDR3 is 16 amino acids long. Trimming removed 1 base from V and 0 bases from J; junction bases left unmatched: 3. CDR1 SGHTA and CDR2 FQGNSA come from the germline V gene. This CDR3 reads CASSLGEGNSYNEQFF. The CDR3 region has the DNA TGTGCCAGCAGCTTAGGGGAGGGGAACTCCTACAATGAGCAGTTCTTC.

This sequence joins TRBV25-1 and TRBJ2-5; D unclear. This CDR3 spans 18 amino acids. Germline CDR1 is MGHDK and CDR2 is SYGVNS. V was cut by 1 base and J by 5 bases, with 23 bases left in between. The CDR3 loop reads CASSECTPVARGRETQYF. The CDR3 nucleotides are TGTGCCAGCAGTGAATGTACCCCCGTAGCTCGCGGAAGGGAGACCCAGTACTTC.

The V gene is TRBV30, the J gene TRBJ2-7; 10 bases map to TRBD1. Germline-derived CDR1 and CDR2 are GTSNPN and SVGIG (reference sequence). J gave up 3 bases and V 3 bases, and 5 bases lay outside the gene matches. This CDR3 region has 14 residues. CDR3 in amino acids: CAWRAGTGDYEQYF. The CDR3 DNA is TGTGCCTGGAGGGCCGGGACAGGGGACTACGAGCAGTACTTC.

This sequence joins TRBV6-1 and TRBJ2-7; D is perhaps TRBD2 (5 bases). Germline CDR1 reads MNHNS; CDR2 reads SASEGT. Between the trimmed V and J ends, which lost 4 bases and 2 bases, there was a span of 18 bases. CDR3 size: 16 residues. CDR3 nucleotide sequence: TGTGCCAGCAGTGTATTTGGGCGGGCTTCCCCCTACGAGCAGTACTTC. Protein sequence: CASSVFGRASPYEQYF.

The rearrangement joins TRBV6-5 to TRBJ2-7, with TRBD2 as a possible D gene (6 bases). The CDR3 contains 12 residues. CDR1 and CDR2 from the germline V gene are MNHEY and SVGAGI. Trimming removed 5 bases at V and 6 bases at J, with 11 bases between. The CDR3 nucleotides are TGTGCCAGCAGTAGGGACTCTCGCGAGCAGTACTTC. It yields the protein CASSRDSREQYF.

The V call is TRBV7-9, the J call TRBJ2-7; 7 bases map to TRBD1. V lost 4 bases and J lost 2; bases outside the gene matches: 8. Germline V gene lookup returns CDR1 SEHNR and CDR2 FQNEAQ (reference sequence). This CDR3 has 15 amino acids. The CDR3 DNA follows: TGTGCCAGCAGCTCCCGGGACAGTCTGACCTACGAGCAGTACTTC. Residues: CASSSRDSLTYEQYF.

The chain carries TRBV18 and TRBJ2-7, with 11 bases matching TRBD2. CDR1 and CDR2 (germline): KGHSH, LQKENI. The CDR3 consists of 15 residues. V was clipped by 4 bases and J by 9 bases; unmatched bases: 11. CDR3 nucleotide sequence: TGTGCCAGCTCACTTGCCGGGACTAGCGGCTTCGGGCAGTACTTC. Translating gives CASSLAGTSGFGQYF. Combining the CDR3 with reference TRBV18 and TRBJ2-7 gives the whole variable domain NAGVMQNPRHLVRRRGQEARLRCSPMKGHSHVYWYRQLPEEGLKFMVYLQKENIIDESGMPKERFSAEFPKEGPSILRIQQVVRGDSAAYFCASSLAGTSGFGQYFGPGTRLTVT.

This sequence joins TRBV29-1 and TRBJ2-7; 9 bases fit TRBD1. CDR3 size: 15 residues. With V trimmed by 7 bases and J by 7 bases, 17 bases remained unmatched. Germline CDR1 is SQVTM and CDR2 is ANQGSEA. CDR3 sequence: CSAADPDRGRREQYF. The CDR3 DNA reads TGCAGCGCAGCTGACCCGGACAGGGGAAGACGGGAGCAGTACTTC.

In this sample, this clone turned up once. J is TRBJ2-1 and V is TRBV29-1; a possible D gene is TRBD1 (5 bases). The CDR3 length is 16 residues. Germline V gene sequence: CDR1 SQVTM, CDR2 ANQGSEA. The V and J ends lost 7 bases and 3 bases respectively, with 22 bases between them. The CDR3 bases are TGCAGCGCCGCGCCCAGGGATGCGACTGACTACAATGAGCAGTTCTTC. This translates into CSAAPRDATDYNEQFF.

V and J are TRBV18 and TRBJ2-7; 8 bases line up with TRBD1. The length of the CDR3 is 16 residues. Germline-derived CDR1 and CDR2 are KGHSH and LQKENI. Losses at the gene ends were 3 bases for V and 3 bases for J; bases not matched to a gene: 10. This chain's CDR3 is CASSPKGQGIGYEQYF. The CDR3 nucleotides are TGTGCCAGCTCACCTAAAGGACAGGGTATAGGCTACGAGCAGTACTTC.

This clone was found a few times. The CDR3 sequence: CSVGREYNEQFF. The CDR3 DNA follows: TGCAGCGTTGGCCGGGAATACAATGAGCAGTTCTTC. J is TRBJ2-1 and V is TRBV29-1, with a tentative D call TRBD2 (5 bases). This CDR3 has 12 amino acids. V was shortened by 4 bases and J by 4 bases, with 8 bases between the two germline ends. Germline V gene lookup returns CDR1 SQVTM and CDR2 ANQGSEA.

This chain uses TRBV11-3 with TRBJ1-1; D gene ambiguous. The CDR3 spans 16 residues. Trimming left V 5 bases short and J 8 bases short, with 24 bases between. Germline V lookup: CDR1 SGHNT, CDR2 YENEEA. The CDR3 here is CASSAPGKSGAPEAFF. The CDR3 DNA reads TGTGCCAGCAGCGCCCCCGGGAAATCCGGAGCCCCGGAAGCTTTCTTT.

The J gene is TRBJ1-1, the V gene TRBV14; tentatively, D is TRBD1 (5 bases). CDR1 is SGHDN, CDR2 FVKESK, per germline. CDR3 length: 14 residues. V was clipped by 1 base and J by 9 bases, with 15 bases between them. The chain's CDR3 is CASSQGWVAGQAFF. In DNA, the CDR3 is TGTGCCAGCAGCCAAGGGTGGGTCGCAGGGCAAGCTTTCTTT.

The chain links TRBV28 to TRBJ1-1; TRBD1 matches 11 bases. The germline V gene has CDR1 MDHEN and CDR2 SYDVKM. V lost 6 bases, J lost 5 bases, and 11 bases stayed unmatched. The CDR3 spans 16 residues. For the CDR3, the DNA is TGTGCCAGCAGGGATTCGGGGACAGGGGGGGGAACTGAAGCTTTCTTT. This sequence encodes CASRDSGTGGGTEAFF.